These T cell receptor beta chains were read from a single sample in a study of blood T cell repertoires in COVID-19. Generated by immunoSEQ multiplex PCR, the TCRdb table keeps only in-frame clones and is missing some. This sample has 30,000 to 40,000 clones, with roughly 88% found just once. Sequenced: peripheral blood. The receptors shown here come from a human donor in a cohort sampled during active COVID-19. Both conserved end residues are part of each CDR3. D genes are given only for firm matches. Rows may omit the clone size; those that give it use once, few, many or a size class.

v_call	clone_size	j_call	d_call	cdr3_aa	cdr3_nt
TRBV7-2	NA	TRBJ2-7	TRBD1	CASSDRTGSHEQYF	TGTGCCAGCAGCGATAGGACAGGGAGCCACGAGCAGTACTTC
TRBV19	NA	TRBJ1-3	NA	CASSRAGNTIYF	TGTGCCAGTAGTAGGGCCGGAAACACCATATATTTT
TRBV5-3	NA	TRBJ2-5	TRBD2	CARRPGTSGYQETQYF	TGTGCCAGAAGACCCGGGACTAGCGGGTACCAAGAGACCCAGTACTTC
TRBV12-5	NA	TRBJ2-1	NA	CASGLVAIRGEQFF	TGTGCTAGTGGTTTGGTGGCCATCAGGGGTGAGCAGTTCTTC
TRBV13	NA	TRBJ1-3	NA	CASSPLGSSGNTIYF	TGTGCCAGCAGTCCTTTGGGGAGCTCTGGAAACACCATATATTTT
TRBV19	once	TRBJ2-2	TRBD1	CASSRQGNTGELFF	TGTGCCAGCAGTAGACAGGGGAACACCGGGGAGCTGTTTTTT
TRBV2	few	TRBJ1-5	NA	CASTTGYINQPQHF	TGTGCCAGCACCACAGGGTACATCAATCAGCCCCAGCATTTT
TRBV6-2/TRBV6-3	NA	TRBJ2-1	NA	CASSQPGSAKGEQFF	TGTGCCAGCAGTCAACCGGGAAGCGCGAAAGGTGAGCAGTTCTTC
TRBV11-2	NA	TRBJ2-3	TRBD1	CASSWDRGSDTQYF	TGTGCCAGCAGCTGGGACAGAGGCTCGGATACGCAGTATTTT
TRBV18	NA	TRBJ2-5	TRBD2	CASSPPGLGKTQYF	TGTGCCAGCTCACCACCAGGACTAGGGAAGACCCAGTACTTC
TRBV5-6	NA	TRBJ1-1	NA	CASSPDTGRNTEAFF	TGTGCCAGCAGTCCGGACACAGGGAGAAACACTGAAGCTTTCTTT
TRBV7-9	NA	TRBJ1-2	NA	CASSLEGRAAGYTF	TGTGCCAGCAGCCTAGAAGGCAGGGCGGCGGGCTACACCTTC
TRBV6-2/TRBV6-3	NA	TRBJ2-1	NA	CASSYLGPFNEQFF	TGTGCCAGCAGTTACCTGGGCCCCTTCAATGAGCAGTTCTTC
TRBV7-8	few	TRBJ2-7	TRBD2	CASSYTSGGLNEQYF	TGTGCCAGCAGTTATACTAGCGGGGGGCTCAACGAGCAGTACTTC
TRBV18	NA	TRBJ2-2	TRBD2	CASSPRLAGEAGTGELFF	TGTGCCAGCTCACCACGGCTAGCGGGGGAAGCGGGGACCGGGGAGCTGTTTTTT
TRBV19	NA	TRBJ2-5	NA	CASSPSLRQETQYF	TGTGCCAGTAGTCCCTCTCTGCGCCAAGAGACCCAGTACTTC
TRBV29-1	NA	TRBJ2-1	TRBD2	CSVEQRLARGDEQFF	TGCAGCGTGGAACAAAGACTAGCGCGGGGCGATGAGCAGTTCTTC
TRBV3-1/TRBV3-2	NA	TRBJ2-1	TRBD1	CASSRGQESYNEQFF	TGTGCCAGCAGCCGAGGACAGGAGTCCTACAATGAGCAGTTCTTC
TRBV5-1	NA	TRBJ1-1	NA	CASSGQDSNTEAFF	TGCGCCAGCAGCGGTCAGGACTCGAACACTGAAGCTTTCTTT
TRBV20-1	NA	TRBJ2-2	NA	CSASGPHPGELFF	TGCAGTGCTAGTGGGCCCCACCCCGGGGAGCTGTTTTTT
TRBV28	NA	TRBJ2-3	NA	CASRSGGEEDTQYF	TGTGCCAGCAGGTCGGGGGGCGAGGAAGATACGCAGTATTTT
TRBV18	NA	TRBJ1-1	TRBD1	CASSRTGGTEAFF	TGTGCCAGCTCACGGACAGGGGGCACTGAAGCTTTCTTT
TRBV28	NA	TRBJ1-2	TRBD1	CASSPADRGGYTF	TGTGCCAGCAGTCCCGCGGACAGGGGCGGCTACACCTTC
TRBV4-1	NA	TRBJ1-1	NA	CASSQESGGYTEAFF	TGCGCCAGCAGCCAAGAGAGCGGGGGCTACACTGAAGCTTTCTTT
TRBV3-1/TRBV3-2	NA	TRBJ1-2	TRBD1	CASAQWDRLLNYGYTF	TGTGCCAGCGCCCAGTGGGACAGGCTCCTAAACTATGGCTACACCTTC
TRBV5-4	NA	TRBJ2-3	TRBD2	CASRRAGGSTDTQYF	TGTGCCAGCAGACGAGCGGGGGGTAGCACAGATACGCAGTATTTT
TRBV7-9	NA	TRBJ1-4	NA	CASSLARYNEKLFF	TGTGCCAGCAGCTTAGCCAGATATAATGAAAAACTGTTTTTT
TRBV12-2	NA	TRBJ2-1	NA	CASRFIFVGGGADEQFF	NA
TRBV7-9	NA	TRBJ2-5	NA	CASRVEETQYF	TGTGCCAGCAGGGTAGAAGAGACCCAGTACTTC
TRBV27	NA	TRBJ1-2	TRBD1	CASSFGTGNGYTF	TGTGCCAGCAGTTTCGGGACAGGGAATGGCTACACCTTC
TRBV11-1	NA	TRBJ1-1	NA	CASSSRTRDSNTEAFF	TGTGCCAGCAGCTCACGGACCAGGGATTCGAATACTGAAGCTTTCTTT
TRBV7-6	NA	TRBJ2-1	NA	CASSATSNYNEQFF	TGTGCCAGCAGCGCCACTAGCAATTACAATGAGCAGTTCTTC
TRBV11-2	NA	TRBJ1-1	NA	CASSFWRSEAFF	TGTGCCAGCAGCTTCTGGCGGAGTGAAGCTTTCTTT
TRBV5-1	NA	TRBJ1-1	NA	CASSLTVREPNTEAFF	TGCGCCAGCAGCTTGACAGTGAGGGAACCTAACACTGAAGCTTTCTTT
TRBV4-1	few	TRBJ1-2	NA	CASSQGGGRGSYGYTF	TGCGCCAGCAGCCAAGGAGGAGGCAGGGGAAGCTATGGCTACACCTTC
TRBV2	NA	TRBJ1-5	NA	CASSDRGNQPQHF	TGTGCCAGCAGTGACAGGGGAAATCAGCCCCAGCATTTT
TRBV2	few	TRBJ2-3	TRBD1	CASSGDRGDTQYF	TGTGCCAGCAGTGGGGACAGGGGCGATACGCAGTATTTT
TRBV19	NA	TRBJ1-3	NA	CASSNGGLGNTIYF	TGTGCCAGTAGTAACGGGGGGCTTGGAAACACCATATATTTT
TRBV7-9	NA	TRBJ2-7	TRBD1	CASSSTMDRDYEQYF	TGTGCCAGCAGCTCCACGATGGACAGGGACTACGAGCAGTACTTC
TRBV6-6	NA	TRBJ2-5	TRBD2	CASSYSSGGIQETQYF	TGTGCCAGCAGTTACTCGAGCGGGGGGATCCAAGAGACCCAGTACTTC
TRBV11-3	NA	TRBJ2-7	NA	CASSLQWGPVGEQYF	TGTGCCAGCAGCCTGCAGTGGGGGCCGGTGGGGGAGCAGTACTTC
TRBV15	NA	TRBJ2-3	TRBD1	CATSRTPGQTGAADTQYF	TGTGCCACCAGCAGAACTCCAGGCCAGACAGGGGCAGCAGATACGCAGTATTTT
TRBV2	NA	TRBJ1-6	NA	CASSPWGRDNSPLHF	TGTGCCAGCAGCCCGTGGGGCAGAGACAATTCACCCCTCCACTTT
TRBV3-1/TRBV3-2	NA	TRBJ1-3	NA	CASSQDPTRVGGNTIYF	TGTGCCAGCAGCCAAGATCCCACGCGGGTGGGAGGAAACACCATATATTTT
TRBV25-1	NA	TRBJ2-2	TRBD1	CASSESGTGNTGELFF	TGTGCCAGCAGTGAATCGGGGACAGGGAACACCGGGGAGCTGTTTTTT
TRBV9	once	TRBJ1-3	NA	CASSALGAQGSGNTIYF	TGTGCCAGCAGCGCCCTCGGGGCACAGGGTTCTGGAAACACCATATATTTT
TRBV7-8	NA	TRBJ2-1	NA	CASSPGSESSYNEQFF	TGTGCCAGCAGTCCTGGAAGCGAGAGCTCCTACAATGAGCAGTTCTTC